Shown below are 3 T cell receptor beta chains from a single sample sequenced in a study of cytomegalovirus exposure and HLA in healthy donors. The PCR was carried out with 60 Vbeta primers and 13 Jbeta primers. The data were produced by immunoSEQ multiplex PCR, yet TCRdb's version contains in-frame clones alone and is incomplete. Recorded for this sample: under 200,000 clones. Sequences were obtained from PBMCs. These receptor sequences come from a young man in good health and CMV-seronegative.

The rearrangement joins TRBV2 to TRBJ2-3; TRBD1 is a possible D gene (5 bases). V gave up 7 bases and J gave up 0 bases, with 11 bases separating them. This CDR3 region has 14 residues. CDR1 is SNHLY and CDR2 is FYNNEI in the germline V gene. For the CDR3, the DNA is TGTGCCAGCATGTGGGGCCTTAGCACAGATACGCAGTATTTT. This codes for CASMWGLSTDTQYF.

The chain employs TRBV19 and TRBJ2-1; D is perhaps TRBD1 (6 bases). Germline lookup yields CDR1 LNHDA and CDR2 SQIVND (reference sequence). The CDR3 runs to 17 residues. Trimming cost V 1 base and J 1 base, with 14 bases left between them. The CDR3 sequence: CASSIAYRALSYNEQFF. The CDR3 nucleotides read TGTGCCAGTAGTATAGCTTACAGGGCACTATCCTACAATGAGCAGTTCTTC.

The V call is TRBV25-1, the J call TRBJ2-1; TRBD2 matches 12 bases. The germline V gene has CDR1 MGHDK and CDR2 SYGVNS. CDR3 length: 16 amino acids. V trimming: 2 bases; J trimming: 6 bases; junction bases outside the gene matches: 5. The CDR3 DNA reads TGTGCCAGCAGTGAACTAGGGACTAGCGGGTCCAATGAGCAGTTCTTC. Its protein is CASSELGTSGSNEQFF.